The 28 T cell receptor beta chains below come from one sample, sequenced in a study of T cell repertoires in ileal Crohn's disease. This table comes from immunoSEQ multiplex PCR, and its TCRdb copy is limited to in-frame clones, with some not included. Of over 10,000 clones listed, 67% are singletons. The time point denotes: neoterminal ileum biopsy at postoperative endoscopy, about 6 months after surgery. The sequenced sample consisted of ileal tissue. The receptors were gathered from an adult with Crohn's disease.

The chain combines TRBV12-5 with TRBJ2-5, with D possibly being TRBD2 (7 bases). CDR3 size: 15 residues. Germline loops: CDR1 LGHNT, CDR2 FRNRAP. Trimming shortened V by 1 base and J by 5 bases, and 14 bases separated the two germline ends. CDR3 sequence: CASGLGGGAAETQYF. CDR3 nucleotides: TGTGCTAGTGGTTTGGGAGGGGGGGCAGCGGAGACCCAGTACTTC.

The chain employs TRBV2 and TRBJ1-2; perhaps TRBD1 as D (5 bases). Germline values: CDR1 SNHLY, CDR2 FYNNEI. V was shortened by 4 bases and J by 2 bases, with 8 bases between the two germline ends. The CDR3 spans 13 residues. The CDR3 protein is CASSGDRNYGYTF. The CDR3 DNA is TGTGCCAGCAGTGGGGACCGAAACTATGGCTACACCTTC. Using reference TRBV2 and TRBJ1-2 for the parts outside the CDR3, the full variable domain is EPEVTQTPSHQVTQMGQEVILRCVPISNHLYFYWYRQILGQKVEFLVSFYNNEISEKSEIFDDQFSVERPDGSNFTLKIRSTKLEDSAMYFCASSGDRNYGYTFGSGTRLTVV.

The chain is built from TRBV6-5 and TRBJ1-2; 8 bases fit TRBD1. CDR1 and CDR2 from the germline V gene are MNHEY and SVGAGI. This CDR3 has 14 amino acids. V lost 6 bases to trimming and J lost 5 bases; unmatched junction nucleotides: 8. This CDR3 reads CASRPDRGWYGYTF. DNA of the CDR3: TGTGCCAGCAGACCCGACAGGGGATGGTATGGCTACACCTTC.

This clone was observed a single time. This specimen includes other DNA sequences encoding the same CDR3. CDR3 in amino acids: CASSPRGANYGYTF. The CDR3 DNA reads TGTGCCAGCTCCCCCCGGGGGGCTAACTATGGCTACACCTTC. This sequence joins TRBV27 and TRBJ1-2, with D tentatively TRBD1 (5 bases). The V and J ends lost 8 bases and 0 bases respectively, with 13 bases between them. The CDR3 extends over 14 amino acids. Germline values: CDR1 MNHEY, CDR2 SMNVEV (reference sequence).

The DNA for the CDR3 is TGTGCCAGCAGAAGGGGACAGGGAAACCACTACGAGCAGTACTTC. This sequence encodes CASRRGQGNHYEQYF. The chain has TRBV6-5 and TRBJ2-7, with 9 bases identical to TRBD1. V trimming: 6 bases; J trimming: 3 bases; junction bases outside the gene matches: 9. CDR3 length: 15 amino acids. In germline, CDR1 is MNHEY, CDR2 SVGAGI.

This chain connects TRBV2 to TRBJ1-5; the D gene is possibly TRBD1 (5 bases). V lost 7 bases and J 6 bases, leaving 13 bases between the germline ends. This CDR3 spans 13 amino acids. Germline-derived CDR1 and CDR2 are SNHLY and FYNNEI. CDR3 in DNA: TGTGCCAGCACGCCAGGGAGGGGTCAGCCCCAGCATTTT. It encodes CASTPGRGQPQHF.

This clone occurred once. This sequence joins TRBV6-1 and TRBJ2-3, with D unresolved. The ends were cut back, 6 bases at V and 2 bases at J, with 9 bases in the middle. The CDR3 loop spans 13 amino acids. Germline V lookup: CDR1 MNHNS, CDR2 SASEGT. Here the CDR3 DNA reads TGTGCCAGCAGCCAAATTTACACAGATACGCAGTATTTT. It encodes CASSQIYTDTQYF.

The J gene is TRBJ2-7, the V gene TRBV2, with D perhaps being TRBD1 or TRBD2 (5 bases each). The CDR3 has 12 residues. V lost 4 bases, J lost 4 bases, and 8 bases lay in between. Germline values: CDR1 SNHLY, CDR2 FYNNEI. The CDR3 DNA reads as TGTGCCAGCAGTGGTGAGGGGTACGAGCAGTACTTC. Protein: CASSGEGYEQYF.

The rearrangement uses TRBV7-9 and TRBJ1-5, with D possibly TRBD1 on 5 matching bases. Germline V gene data show CDR1 as SEHNR and CDR2 as FQNEAQ (reference sequence). This CDR3 is built from 17 residues. V dropped 0 bases and J dropped 4 bases, with 16 bases sitting between them. CDR3 region: CASSLAGGPEGNQPQHF. CDR3 bases: TGTGCCAGCAGCTTAGCGGGGGGTCCCGAGGGGAATCAGCCCCAGCATTTT. Drawing the rest from reference TRBV7-9 and TRBJ1-5, the complete variable domain is DTGVSQNPRHKITKRGQNVTFRCDPISEHNRLYWYRQTLGQGPEFLTYFQNEAQLEKSRLLSDRFSAERPKGSFSTLEIQRTEQGDSAMYLCASSLAGGPEGNQPQHFGDGTRLSIL.

The chain carries TRBV19 and TRBJ1-6, with D unclear. Germline V CDR1 and CDR2: LNHDA, SQIVND (reference sequence). V was pared by 5 bases and J by 9 bases, with 14 bases between. The CDR3 contains 14 residues. This CDR3 reads CASSPRATSSPLHF. Here the CDR3 DNA reads TGTGCCAGTAGTCCCCGGGCCACGAGTTCACCCCTCCACTTT. The full variable domain, completed using reference TRBV19 and TRBJ1-6, is DGGITQSPKYLFRKEGQNVTLSCEQNLNHDAMYWYRQDPGQGLRLIYYSQIVNDFQKGDIAEGYSVSREKKESFPLTVTSAQKNPTAFYLCASSPRATSSPLHFGNGTRLTVT.

By share of the sample, this clone is medium-sized. This rearrangement joins TRBV19 to TRBJ2-1, with 9 positions matching TRBD2. This CDR3 region has 16 residues. Germline CDR1 and CDR2: LNHDA and SQIVND (reference sequence). With 3 bases clipped from V and 4 bases from J, the junction kept 7 bases outside the gene matches. The CDR3 region has the DNA TGTGCCAGTAGTATCCGGCCGCGGGGGGGTTACAATGAGCAGTTCTTC. Protein sequence: CASSIRPRGGYNEQFF.

This clone was counted only a few times. The chain recombines TRBV5-4 with TRBJ2-7, with 10 bases fitting TRBD1. The CDR3 consists of 17 residues. V lost 7 bases and J lost 1; bases outside the gene matches: 14. The V gene's germline CDR1 is SGHNT and CDR2 YYREEE (reference sequence). CDR3 coding DNA: TGTGCCAGCTCCAGTCCCGGGACAGGGGAGGGATCCTACGAGCAGTACTTC. This encodes CASSSPGTGEGSYEQYF.

This clone occurred a few times. V gene TRBV4-1 combines with J gene TRBJ1-1; D uncertain. This CDR3 has 13 amino acids. V lost 2 bases, J lost 3 bases, and 7 bases lay in between. CDR1 is MGHRA and CDR2 is YSYEKL in the germline V gene. This CDR3 reads CASSQWEDTEAFF. CDR3 sequence (DNA): TGCGCCAGCAGCCAATGGGAGGACACTGAAGCTTTCTTT.

The chain employs TRBV7-3 and TRBJ2-3, with 11 positions matching TRBD2. The CDR3 contains 14 residues. Per the germline V gene, CDR1 is SGHTA and CDR2 is FQGTGA. Germline trimming cut 8 bases from V and 4 bases from J; bases unmatched to any gene: 5. CDR3 amino acids: CASGSGGAADTQYF. The CDR3 coding sequence is TGTGCCAGCGGTAGCGGGGGGGCGGCAGATACGCAGTATTTT.

This clone occurred once. The chain uses TRBV7-9 and TRBJ1-4; unclear D gene. Trimming removed 3 bases at V and 10 bases at J, with 12 bases between. The CDR3 length is 13 residues. Germline assignment: CDR1 SEHNR and CDR2 FQNEAQ (reference sequence). The CDR3 coding sequence is TGTGCCAGCAGCTTCGTGGGCCTAACAAAACTGTTTTTT. It translates to CASSFVGLTKLFF. Full variable domain (missing parts from reference TRBV7-9 and TRBJ1-4): DTGVSQNPRHKITKRGQNVTFRCDPISEHNRLYWYRQTLGQGPEFLTYFQNEAQLEKSRLLSDRFSAERPKGSFSTLEIQRTEQGDSAMYLCASSFVGLTKLFFGSGTQLSVL.

The rearrangement joins TRBV10-1 to TRBJ2-7; the D is unclear. V lost 4 bases and J lost 6, with 16 bases in between. This CDR3 spans 14 amino acids. Germline values: CDR1 WNHNN, CDR2 SYGVQD (reference sequence). For the CDR3, the DNA is TGCGCCAGCAGTGCCGCTCTGGGCATCGGCGAGCAGTACTTC. Its translation is CASSAALGIGEQYF.

The chain links TRBV6-1 to TRBJ2-3; 16 bases are shared with TRBD2. CDR1 MNHNS and CDR2 SASEGT come from the germline V gene. The length of the CDR3 is 18 residues. V was clipped by 3 bases and J by 1 base; unmatched bases: 4. CDR3: CASSDLGLAGGRTDTQYF. For the CDR3, the DNA is TGTGCCAGCAGTGACTTGGGACTAGCGGGGGGGCGCACAGATACGCAGTATTTT.

V is TRBV10-1 and J is TRBJ2-7, with a possible D match to TRBD1 (5 bases). Germline values: CDR1 WNHNN, CDR2 SYGVQD (reference sequence). This CDR3 is 14 amino acids long. V was pared by 0 bases and J by 5 bases, with 11 bases between. The CDR3 loop reads CASSESAGQHEQYF. In DNA form, the CDR3 reads TGCGCCAGCAGTGAGTCCGCAGGGCAACACGAGCAGTACTTC.

This clone was counted once. The chain has TRBV27 and TRBJ2-5; TRBD2 aligns across 7 bases. The CDR3 loop spans 16 amino acids. Germline V gives CDR1 MNHEY, CDR2 SMNVEV (reference sequence). V shed 3 bases and J 2 bases; nucleotides not matched to a gene: 9. CDR3 protein: CASSFRPWEGQETQYF. The CDR3 DNA is TGTGCCAGCAGTTTTCGTCCCTGGGAGGGTCAAGAGACCCAGTACTTC.

The chain joins TRBV11-1 to TRBJ2-5; D remains unclear. Germline loops: CDR1 SGHAT, CDR2 FQDESV (reference sequence). The CDR3 extends over 11 amino acids. The ends were cut back, 3 bases at V and 5 bases at J, with 4 bases in the middle. Here the CDR3 reads CASSFGETQYF. The CDR3 region has the DNA TGTGCCAGCAGCTTCGGCGAGACCCAGTACTTC.

As to this clone: The same CDR3 arises from other DNA sequences in this sample as well. The chain employs TRBV27 and TRBJ2-7, with 8 positions matching TRBD1. This CDR3 is built from 13 residues. V trimming: 6 bases; J trimming: 3 bases; junction bases outside the gene matches: 4. Germline CDR1 MNHEY, CDR2 SMNVEV (reference sequence). The CDR3 spells CASSLDRDYEQYF. CDR3 coding DNA: TGTGCCAGCAGCCTGGACAGGGACTACGAGCAGTACTTC.

The V gene is TRBV12-5, the J gene TRBJ2-1, with 8 nucleotides matching TRBD1. The V and J ends lost 6 bases and 5 bases, in that order; junction bases with no gene match: 9. Germline V lookup: CDR1 LGHNT, CDR2 FRNRAP. The CDR3 extends over 15 amino acids. DNA of the CDR3: TGTGCTAGTGGGCGGGGACAGGCCACGGACAATGAGCAGTTCTTC. Its translation: CASGRGQATDNEQFF.

The chain recombines TRBV30 with TRBJ2-1, with 11 bases fitting TRBD2. J gave up 10 bases and V 3 bases, and 5 bases lay outside the gene matches. Germline V gives CDR1 GTSNPN, CDR2 SVGIG (reference sequence). This CDR3 has 13 residues. The CDR3 nucleotides read TGTGCCTGGAGCCCGGGACTAGCGGCAGAGCAGTTCTTC. Protein sequence: CAWSPGLAAEQFF.

The chain combines TRBV11-3 with TRBJ2-3; D unresolved. The CDR3 sequence is 13 residues long. Trimming took 5 bases from V and 7 from J, leaving 13 bases between them. CDR1 and CDR2 from the germline V gene are SGHNT and YENEEA. The CDR3 DNA follows: TGTGCCAGCAGCCGACCGGGCCGGAATACGCAGTATTTT. This translates into CASSRPGRNTQYF.

V is TRBV6-5 and J is TRBJ1-2; no firm D call. CDR3 length: 13 amino acids. With 5 bases removed from V and 4 bases from J, the gap between germline ends came to 11 bases. Germline CDR1 is MNHEY and CDR2 is SVGAGI. In DNA, the CDR3 is TGTGCCAGCAGTGGCCCGGACCCCTATGGCTACACCTTC. Protein sequence: CASSGPDPYGYTF.

The chain combines TRBV15 with TRBJ1-2; D not resolved. V was trimmed by 0 bases and J by 4 bases, leaving 12 bases between them. CDR3 size: 15 residues. Germline CDR1 is LNHNV and CDR2 is YYDKDF (reference sequence). In DNA form, the CDR3 reads TGTGCCACCAGCAGAGATCTCGGACTGATCTATGGCTACACCTTC. Protein product: CATSRDLGLIYGYTF.

With regard to this clone: Distinct nucleotide sequences in the sample also encode this CDR3. J is TRBJ1-2 and V is TRBV29-1, with 9 nucleotides matching TRBD1. Per germline, CDR1 SQVTM and CDR2 ANQGSEA. Unmatched junction bases numbered 5, after V lost 6 bases and J lost 6 bases. The CDR3 totals 12 residues. CDR3 DNA sequence: TGCAGCGTAGAGGGACAGGGAAATGGCTACACCTTC. The encoded protein is CSVEGQGNGYTF.

The gene calls are TRBV6-1 and TRBJ1-3; a weak D match, TRBD1 (5 bases). V lost 8 bases and J 1 base, leaving 12 bases between the germline ends. Per the germline V gene, CDR1 is MNHNS and CDR2 is SASEGT. The CDR3 covers 14 residues. CDR3 nucleotide sequence: TGTGCCAGCCAAGACGGGGGGTCTGGAAACACCATATATTTT. This codes for CASQDGGSGNTIYF.